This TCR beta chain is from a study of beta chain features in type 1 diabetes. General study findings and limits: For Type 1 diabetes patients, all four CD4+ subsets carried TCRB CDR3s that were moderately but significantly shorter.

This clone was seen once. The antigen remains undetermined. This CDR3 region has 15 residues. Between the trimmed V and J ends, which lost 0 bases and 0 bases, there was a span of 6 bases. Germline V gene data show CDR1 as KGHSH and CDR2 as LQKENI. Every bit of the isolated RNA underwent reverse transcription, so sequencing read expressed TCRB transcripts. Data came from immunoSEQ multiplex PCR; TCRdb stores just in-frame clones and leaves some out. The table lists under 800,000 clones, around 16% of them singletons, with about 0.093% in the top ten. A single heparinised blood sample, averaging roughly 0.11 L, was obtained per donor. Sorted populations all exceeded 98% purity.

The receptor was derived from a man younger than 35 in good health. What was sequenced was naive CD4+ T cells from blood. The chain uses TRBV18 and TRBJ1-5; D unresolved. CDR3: CASSPPVSSNQPQHF. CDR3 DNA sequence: TGTGCCAGCTCACCACCGGTGAGTAGCAATCAGCCCCAGCATTTT.